These 5 T cell receptor beta chains share one sample of origin, sequenced in a study of cytomegalovirus exposure and HLA in healthy donors. Primers for the PCR totalled 60 Vbeta and 13 Jbeta. Profiled with immunoSEQ multiplex PCR; TCRdb holds only in-frame clones, not every one. Of 95,000 to 150,000 clones detected, around 80% appear once; the ten largest clones hold under 2.5%. Sequencing used PBMCs. The receptors were gathered from a man aged 25-40 years in good health and CMV-seronegative.

This clone was seen only a few times. This chain uses TRBV5-4 with TRBJ1-1; perhaps TRBD1 as D (5 bases). The CDR3 is made up of 16 amino acids. Trimming stripped 4 bases from V and 0 bases from J, with 16 bases between. In germline, CDR1 is SGHNT, CDR2 YYREEE (reference sequence). The CDR3 bases are TGTGCCAGCAGCCCCTTCAGAATGGGGCTGAACACTGAAGCTTTCTTT. This translates into CASSPFRMGLNTEAFF.

The V call is TRBV7-9, the J call TRBJ1-6; tentative D call: TRBD1 (6 bases). Trimming took off 6 bases at V and 5 bases at J, with 11 bases between the two ends. Germline V gene lookup returns CDR1 SEHNR and CDR2 FQNEAQ (reference sequence). The length of the CDR3 is 14 residues. The CDR3 DNA follows: TGTGCCAGCAGTTTTCGACAGGATAATTCACCCCTCCACTTT. Protein product: CASSFRQDNSPLHF.

The chain links TRBV27 to TRBJ2-2; 7 bases map to TRBD1. The V segment lost 3 bases and the J segment 0 bases; nucleotides outside the gene matches: 7. The CDR3 spans 17 residues. Germline CDR1 is MNHEY and CDR2 is SMNVEV (reference sequence). The CDR3 nucleotides read TGTGCCAGCAGTTTCCACGAGGGGGCCGCGAACACCGGGGAGCTGTTTTTT. Translated, it gives CASSFHEGAANTGELFF.

The V and J genes are TRBV14 and TRBJ2-3, with D perhaps matching TRBD1 (6 bases). The germline gives CDR1 SGHDN, CDR2 FVKESK. This CDR3 contains 16 residues. Trimming shortened V by 0 bases and J by 3 bases, and 13 bases separated the two germline ends. The CDR3 DNA sequence: TGTGCCAGCAGCCAAGATCTACCAGGGGTGACAGATACGCAGTATTTT. Protein sequence: CASSQDLPGVTDTQYF.

The CDR3 coding sequence is TGTGCCAGCAGTGAATTGCCGGGACAGGGCCCACAGACCCAGTACTTC. This gives the protein CASSELPGQGPQTQYF. This chain joins TRBV2 and TRBJ2-5; 9 nucleotides align to TRBD1. Trimming took 2 bases from V and 6 from J; bases not matched to a gene: 10. The CDR3 runs to 16 residues. Germline assignment: CDR1 SNHLY and CDR2 FYNNEI.